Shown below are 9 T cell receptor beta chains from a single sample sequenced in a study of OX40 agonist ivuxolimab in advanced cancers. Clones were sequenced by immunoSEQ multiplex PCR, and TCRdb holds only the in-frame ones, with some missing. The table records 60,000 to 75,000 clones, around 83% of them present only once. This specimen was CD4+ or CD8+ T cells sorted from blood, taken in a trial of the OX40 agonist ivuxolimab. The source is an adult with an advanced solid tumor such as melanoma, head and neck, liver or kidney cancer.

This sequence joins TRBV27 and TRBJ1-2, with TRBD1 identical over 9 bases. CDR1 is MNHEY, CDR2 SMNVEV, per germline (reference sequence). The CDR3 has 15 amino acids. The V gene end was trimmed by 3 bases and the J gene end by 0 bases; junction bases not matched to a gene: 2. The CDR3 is CASSFRQGANYGYTF. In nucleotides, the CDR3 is TGTGCCAGCAGTTTCCGACAGGGGGCTAACTATGGCTACACCTTC.

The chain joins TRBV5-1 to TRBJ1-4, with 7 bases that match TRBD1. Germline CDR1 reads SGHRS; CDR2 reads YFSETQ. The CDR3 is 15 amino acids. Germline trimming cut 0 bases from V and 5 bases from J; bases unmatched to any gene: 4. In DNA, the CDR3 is TGCGCCAGCAGCTTGGTAGGGACAGACAATGAAAAACTGTTTTTT. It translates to CASSLVGTDNEKLFF.

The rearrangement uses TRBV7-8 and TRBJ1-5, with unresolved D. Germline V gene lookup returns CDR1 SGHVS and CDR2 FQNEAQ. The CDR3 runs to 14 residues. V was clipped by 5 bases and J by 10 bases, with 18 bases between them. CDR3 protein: CASSPDPGISPQHF. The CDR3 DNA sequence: TGTGCCAGCAGCCCGGACCCAGGCATCAGCCCCCAGCATTTT.

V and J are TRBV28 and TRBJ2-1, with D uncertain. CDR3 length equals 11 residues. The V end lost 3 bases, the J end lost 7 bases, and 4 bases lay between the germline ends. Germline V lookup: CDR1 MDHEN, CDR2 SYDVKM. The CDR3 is CASSFQNEQFF. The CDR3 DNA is TGTGCCAGCAGTTTCCAGAATGAGCAGTTCTTC.

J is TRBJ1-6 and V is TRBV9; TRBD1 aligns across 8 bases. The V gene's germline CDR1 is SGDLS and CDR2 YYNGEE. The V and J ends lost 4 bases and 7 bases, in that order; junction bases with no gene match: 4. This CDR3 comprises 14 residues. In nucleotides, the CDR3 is TGTGCCAGCAGCTTTGGACAGGGAAATTCACCCCTCCACTTT. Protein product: CASSFGQGNSPLHF.

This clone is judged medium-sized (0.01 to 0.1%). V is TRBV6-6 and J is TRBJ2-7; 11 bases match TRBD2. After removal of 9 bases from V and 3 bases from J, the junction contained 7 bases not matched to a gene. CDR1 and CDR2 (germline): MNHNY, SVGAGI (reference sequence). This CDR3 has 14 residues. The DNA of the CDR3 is TGTGCCAGTAAGTCTAGCGGGGGGATCTACGAGCAGTACTTC. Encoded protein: CASKSSGGIYEQYF.

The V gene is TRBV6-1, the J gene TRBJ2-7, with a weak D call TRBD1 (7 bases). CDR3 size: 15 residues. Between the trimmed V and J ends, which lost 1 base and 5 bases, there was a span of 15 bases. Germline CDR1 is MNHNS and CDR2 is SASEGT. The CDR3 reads CASSEGGQGGNEQYF. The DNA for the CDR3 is TGTGCCAGCAGTGAAGGGGGGCAGGGGGGCAACGAGCAGTACTTC.

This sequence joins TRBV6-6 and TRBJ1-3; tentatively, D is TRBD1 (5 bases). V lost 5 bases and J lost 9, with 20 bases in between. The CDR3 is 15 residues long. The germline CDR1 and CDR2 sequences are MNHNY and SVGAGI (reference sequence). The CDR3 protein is CASSPRGTQGPTIYF. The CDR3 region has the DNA TGTGCCAGCAGTCCTCGGGGCACCCAGGGACCCACCATATATTTT.

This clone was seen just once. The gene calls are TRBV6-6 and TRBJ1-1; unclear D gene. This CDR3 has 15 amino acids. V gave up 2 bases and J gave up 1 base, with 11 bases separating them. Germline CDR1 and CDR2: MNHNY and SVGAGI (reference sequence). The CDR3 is CASSYHGDPNTEAFF. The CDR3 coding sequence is TGTGCCAGCAGTTACCATGGAGACCCGAACACTGAAGCTTTCTTT.